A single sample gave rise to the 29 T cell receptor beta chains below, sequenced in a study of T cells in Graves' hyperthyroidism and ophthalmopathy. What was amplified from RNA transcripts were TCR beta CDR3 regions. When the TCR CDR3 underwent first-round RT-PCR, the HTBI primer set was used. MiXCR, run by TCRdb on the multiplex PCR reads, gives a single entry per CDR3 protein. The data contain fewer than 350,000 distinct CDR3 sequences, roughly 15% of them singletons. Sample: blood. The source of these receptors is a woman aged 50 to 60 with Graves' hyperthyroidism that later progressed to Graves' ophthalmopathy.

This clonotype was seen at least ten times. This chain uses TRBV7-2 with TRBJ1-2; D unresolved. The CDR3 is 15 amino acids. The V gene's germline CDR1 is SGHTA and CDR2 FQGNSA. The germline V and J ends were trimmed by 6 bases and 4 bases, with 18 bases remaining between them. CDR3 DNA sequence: TGTGCCAGCAGACCCCCGGACGGACCTTCCTATGGCTACACCTTC. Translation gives CASRPPDGPSYGYTF.

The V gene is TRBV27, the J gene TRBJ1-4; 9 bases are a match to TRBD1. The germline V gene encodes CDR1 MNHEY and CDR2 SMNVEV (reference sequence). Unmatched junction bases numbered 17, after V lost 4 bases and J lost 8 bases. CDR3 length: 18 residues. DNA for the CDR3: TGTGCCAGCAGTTCTGGGAGGGGACAGGGCATGAGAAGGGAAAAACTGTTTTTT. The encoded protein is CASSSGRGQGMRREKLFF.

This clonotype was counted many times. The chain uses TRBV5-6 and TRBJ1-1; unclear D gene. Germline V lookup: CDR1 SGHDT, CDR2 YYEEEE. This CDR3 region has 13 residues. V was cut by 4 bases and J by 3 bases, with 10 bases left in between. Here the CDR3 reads CASSRRRDTEAFF. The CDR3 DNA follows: TGTGCCAGCAGCCGACGAAGAGACACTGAAGCTTTCTTT.

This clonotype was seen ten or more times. This CDR3 reads CASSLSADSGEKLFF. CDR3 DNA sequence: TGCGCCAGCAGCTTGTCGGCGGACAGTGGCGAAAAACTGTTTTTT. V usage is TRBV5-1 and J usage is TRBJ1-4, with TRBD1 as a possible D gene (6 bases). There are 15 residues in the CDR3. Germline V gene data show CDR1 as SGHRS and CDR2 as YFSETQ. V was trimmed by 1 base and J by 8 bases, leaving 15 bases between them.

The CDR3 nucleotides are TGCAGTGCTAGAGATCAGTCGGGGACTTTAGCCGGGGAGCTGTTTTTT. This translates into CSARDQSGTLAGELFF. The V call is TRBV20-1, the J call TRBJ2-2, with D perhaps TRBD2 (6 bases). V lost 0 bases, J lost 6 bases, and 17 bases lay in between. Per germline, CDR1 DFQATT and CDR2 SNEGSKA (reference sequence). The CDR3 loop spans 16 amino acids.

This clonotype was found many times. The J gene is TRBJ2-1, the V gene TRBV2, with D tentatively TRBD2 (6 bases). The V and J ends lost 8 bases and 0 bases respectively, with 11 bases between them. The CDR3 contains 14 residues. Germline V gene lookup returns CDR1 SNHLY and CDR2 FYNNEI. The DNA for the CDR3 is TGTGCCAGCCTGCCGGGGGACTCCTACAATGAGCAGTTCTTC. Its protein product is CASLPGDSYNEQFF. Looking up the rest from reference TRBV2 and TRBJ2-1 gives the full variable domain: EPEVTQTPSHQVTQMGQEVILRCVPISNHLYFYWYRQILGQKVEFLVSFYNNEISEKSEIFDDQFSVERPDGSNFTLKIRSTKLEDSAMYFCASLPGDSYNEQFFGPGTRLTVL.

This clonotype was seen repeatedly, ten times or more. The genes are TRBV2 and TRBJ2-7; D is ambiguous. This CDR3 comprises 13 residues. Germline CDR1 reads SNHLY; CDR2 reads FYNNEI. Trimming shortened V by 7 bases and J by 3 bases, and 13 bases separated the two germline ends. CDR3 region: CASIFWQVYEQYF. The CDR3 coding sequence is TGTGCCAGCATTTTTTGGCAGGTCTACGAGCAGTACTTC.

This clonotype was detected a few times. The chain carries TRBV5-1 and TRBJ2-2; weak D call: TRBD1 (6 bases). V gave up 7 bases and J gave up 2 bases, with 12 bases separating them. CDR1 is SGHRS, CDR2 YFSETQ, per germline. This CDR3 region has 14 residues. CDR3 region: CASGRDTNTGELFF. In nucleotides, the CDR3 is TGCGCCAGCGGCCGGGACACCAACACCGGGGAGCTGTTTTTT.

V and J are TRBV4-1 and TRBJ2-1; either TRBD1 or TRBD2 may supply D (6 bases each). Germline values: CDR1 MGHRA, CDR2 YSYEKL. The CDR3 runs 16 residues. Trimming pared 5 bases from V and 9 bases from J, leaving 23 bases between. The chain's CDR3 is CASSSPGGRRGGEQFF. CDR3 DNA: TGCGCCAGCAGCAGCCCCGGGGGCAGGAGAGGTGGTGAGCAGTTCTTC.

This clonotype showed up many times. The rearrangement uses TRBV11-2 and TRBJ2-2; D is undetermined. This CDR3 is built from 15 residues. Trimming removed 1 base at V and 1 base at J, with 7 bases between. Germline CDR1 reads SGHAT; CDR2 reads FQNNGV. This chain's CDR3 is CASSLGYGNTGELFF. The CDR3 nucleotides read TGTGCCAGCAGCTTAGGTTATGGGAACACCGGGGAGCTGTTTTTT.

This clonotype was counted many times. This CDR3 is CASSLEKASITGELFF. The CDR3 nucleotides read TGTGCCAGCAGCTTAGAGAAAGCTAGCATCACCGGGGAGCTGTTTTTT. V and J are TRBV13 and TRBJ2-2; weak D call: TRBD2 (5 bases). The CDR3 consists of 16 residues. CDR1 is PRHDT, CDR2 FYEKMQ, per germline (reference sequence). V was clipped by 1 base and J by 4 bases, with 13 bases between them. Variable domain in full (rest from reference TRBV13 and TRBJ2-2): AAGVIQSPRHLIKEKRETATLKCYPIPRHDTVYWYQQGPGQDPQFLISFYEKMQSDKGSIPDRFSAQQFSDYHSELNMSSLELGDSALYFCASSLEKASITGELFFGEGSRLTVL.

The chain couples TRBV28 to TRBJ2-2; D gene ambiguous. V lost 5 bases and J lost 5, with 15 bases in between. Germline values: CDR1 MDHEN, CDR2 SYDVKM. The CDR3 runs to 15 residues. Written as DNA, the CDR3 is TGTGCCAGCAGTCCCCCTGATAGTCCAACCGGGGAGCTGTTTTTT. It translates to CASSPPDSPTGELFF.

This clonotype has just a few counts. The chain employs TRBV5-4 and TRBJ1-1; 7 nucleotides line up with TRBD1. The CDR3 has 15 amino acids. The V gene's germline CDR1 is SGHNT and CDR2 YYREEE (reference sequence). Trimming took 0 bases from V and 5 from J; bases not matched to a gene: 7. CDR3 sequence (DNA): TGTGCCAGCAGCTTGGCCGGGACAGCAGCTACTGAAGCTTTCTTT. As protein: CASSLAGTAATEAFF. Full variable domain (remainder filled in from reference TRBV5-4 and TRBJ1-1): ETGVTQSPTHLIKTRGQQVTLRCSSQSGHNTVSWYQQALGQGPQFIFQYYREEENGRGNFPPRFSGLQFPNYSSELNVNALELDDSALYLCASSLAGTAATEAFFGQGTRLTVV.

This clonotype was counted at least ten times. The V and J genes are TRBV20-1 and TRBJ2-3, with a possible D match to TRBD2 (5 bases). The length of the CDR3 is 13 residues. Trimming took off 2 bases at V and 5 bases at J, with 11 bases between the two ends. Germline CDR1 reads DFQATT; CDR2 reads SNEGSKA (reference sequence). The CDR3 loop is CSARITGEDTQYF. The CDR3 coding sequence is TGCAGTGCTAGAATTACCGGGGAAGATACGCAGTATTTT.

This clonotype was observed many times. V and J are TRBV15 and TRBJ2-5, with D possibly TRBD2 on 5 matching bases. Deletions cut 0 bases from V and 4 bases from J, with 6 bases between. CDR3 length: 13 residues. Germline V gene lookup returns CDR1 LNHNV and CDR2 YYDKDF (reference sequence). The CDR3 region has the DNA TGTGCCACCAGCAGAGATGAGGGAGAGACCCAGTACTTC. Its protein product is CATSRDEGETQYF.

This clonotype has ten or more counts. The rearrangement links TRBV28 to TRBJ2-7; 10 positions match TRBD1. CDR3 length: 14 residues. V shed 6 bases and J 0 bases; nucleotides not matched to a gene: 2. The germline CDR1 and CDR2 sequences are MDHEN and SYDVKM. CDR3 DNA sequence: TGTGCCAGCAGAGGGACAGGGGACTCCTACGAGCAGTACTTC. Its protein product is CASRGTGDSYEQYF.

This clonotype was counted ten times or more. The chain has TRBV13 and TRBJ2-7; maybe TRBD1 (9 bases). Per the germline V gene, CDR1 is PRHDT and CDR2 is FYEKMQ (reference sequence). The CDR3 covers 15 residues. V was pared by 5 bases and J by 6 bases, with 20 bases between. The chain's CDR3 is CASSRGGTGSLEQYF. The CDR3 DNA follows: TGTGCCAGCAGCCGGGGGGGGACAGGGTCCCTCGAGCAGTACTTC.

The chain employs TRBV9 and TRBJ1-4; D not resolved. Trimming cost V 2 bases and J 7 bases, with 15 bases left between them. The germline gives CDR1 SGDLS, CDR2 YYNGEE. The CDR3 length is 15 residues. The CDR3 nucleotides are TGTGCCAGCAGCGTTCAAGGGTTCTCGGGTGAAAAACTGTTTTTT. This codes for CASSVQGFSGEKLFF.

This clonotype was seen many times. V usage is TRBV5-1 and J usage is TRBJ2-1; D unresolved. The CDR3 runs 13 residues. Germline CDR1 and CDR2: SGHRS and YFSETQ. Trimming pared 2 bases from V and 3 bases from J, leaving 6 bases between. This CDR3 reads CASSFPGYNEQFF. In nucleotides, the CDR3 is TGCGCCAGCAGCTTCCCGGGCTACAATGAGCAGTTCTTC.

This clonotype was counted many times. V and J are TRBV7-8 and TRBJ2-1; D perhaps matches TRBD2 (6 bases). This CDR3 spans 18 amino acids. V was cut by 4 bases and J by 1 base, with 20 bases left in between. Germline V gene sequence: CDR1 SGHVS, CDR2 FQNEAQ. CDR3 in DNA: TGTGCCAGCAGCTCCCCTACGGCCGGGAGTAGGTCCTACAATGAGCAGTTCTTC. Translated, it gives CASSSPTAGSRSYNEQFF.

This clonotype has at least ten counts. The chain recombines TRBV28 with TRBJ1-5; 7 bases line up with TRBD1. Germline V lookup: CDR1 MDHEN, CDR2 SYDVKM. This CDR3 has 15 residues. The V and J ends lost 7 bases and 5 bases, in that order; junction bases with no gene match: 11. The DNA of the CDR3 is TGTGCCAGCAAGGGGGCAGGGGCGGGAGATCAGCCCCAGCATTTT. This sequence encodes CASKGAGAGDQPQHF.

The CDR3: CASSYTTGNTEAFF. The CDR3 nucleotides are TGTGCCAGCAGCTATACTACAGGGAATACTGAAGCTTTCTTT. The chain is built from TRBV7-2 and TRBJ1-1, with D possibly matching TRBD1 (6 bases). V was pared by 4 bases and J by 5 bases, with 14 bases between. This CDR3 region has 14 residues. Per the germline V gene, CDR1 is SGHTA and CDR2 is FQGNSA.

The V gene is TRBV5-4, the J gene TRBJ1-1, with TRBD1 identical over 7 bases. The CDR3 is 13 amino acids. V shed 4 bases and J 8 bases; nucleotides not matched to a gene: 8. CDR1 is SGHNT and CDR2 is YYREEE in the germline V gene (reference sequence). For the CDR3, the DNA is TGTGCCAGCAGCATGGGCCGGGACAGCGAAGCTTTCTTT. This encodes CASSMGRDSEAFF.

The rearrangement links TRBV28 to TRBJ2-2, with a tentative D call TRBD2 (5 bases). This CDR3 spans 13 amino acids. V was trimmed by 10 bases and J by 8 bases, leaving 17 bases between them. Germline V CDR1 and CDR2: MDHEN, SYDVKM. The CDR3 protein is CANSQGSSGELFF. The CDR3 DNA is TGTGCCAACTCTCAAGGGAGTTCGGGGGAGCTGTTTTTT.

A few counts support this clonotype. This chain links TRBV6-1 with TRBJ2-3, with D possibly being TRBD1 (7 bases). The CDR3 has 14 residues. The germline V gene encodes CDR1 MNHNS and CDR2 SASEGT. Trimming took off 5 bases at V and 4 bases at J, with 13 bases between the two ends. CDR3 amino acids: CASSWRGLPDTQYF. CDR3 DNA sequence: TGTGCCAGCAGTTGGAGGGGGCTCCCAGATACGCAGTATTTT.

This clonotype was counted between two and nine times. CDR3 sequence reads: CASRGGVLTDTQYF. The CDR3 DNA reads as TGTGCCAGTAGGGGGGGCGTACTCACAGATACGCAGTATTTT. The chain uses TRBV19 and TRBJ2-3; D might be TRBD1 or TRBD2, each matching 6 bases. The germline CDR1 and CDR2 sequences are LNHDA and SQIVND (reference sequence). V was cut by 6 bases and J by 2 bases, with 12 bases left in between. There are 14 residues in the CDR3.

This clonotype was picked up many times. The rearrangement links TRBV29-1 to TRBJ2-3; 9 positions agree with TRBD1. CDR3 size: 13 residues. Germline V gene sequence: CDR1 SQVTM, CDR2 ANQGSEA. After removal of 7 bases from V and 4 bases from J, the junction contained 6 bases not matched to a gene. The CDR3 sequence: CSGYRGQADTQYF. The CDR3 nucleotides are TGCAGCGGTTACAGGGGGCAGGCAGATACGCAGTATTTT.

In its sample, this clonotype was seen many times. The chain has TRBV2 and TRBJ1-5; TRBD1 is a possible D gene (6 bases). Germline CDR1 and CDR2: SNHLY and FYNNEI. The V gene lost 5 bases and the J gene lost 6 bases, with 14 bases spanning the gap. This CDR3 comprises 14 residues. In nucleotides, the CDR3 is TGTGCCAGCAGTCCTACAGGGTCGGGTCAGCCCCAGCATTTT. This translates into CASSPTGSGQPQHF.

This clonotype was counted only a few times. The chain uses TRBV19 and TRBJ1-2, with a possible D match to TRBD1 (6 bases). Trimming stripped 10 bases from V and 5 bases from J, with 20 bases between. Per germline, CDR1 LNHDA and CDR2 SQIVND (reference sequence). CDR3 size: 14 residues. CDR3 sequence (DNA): TGTGCCACCTCCGTCCGGGACAAGGTTTATGGCTACACCTTC. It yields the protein CATSVRDKVYGYTF. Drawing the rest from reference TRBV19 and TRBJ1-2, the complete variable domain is DGGITQSPKYLFRKEGQNVTLSCEQNLNHDAMYWYRQDPGQGLRLIYYSQIVNDFQKGDIAEGYSVSREKKESFPLTVTSAQKNPTAFYLCATSVRDKVYGYTFGSGTRLTVV.